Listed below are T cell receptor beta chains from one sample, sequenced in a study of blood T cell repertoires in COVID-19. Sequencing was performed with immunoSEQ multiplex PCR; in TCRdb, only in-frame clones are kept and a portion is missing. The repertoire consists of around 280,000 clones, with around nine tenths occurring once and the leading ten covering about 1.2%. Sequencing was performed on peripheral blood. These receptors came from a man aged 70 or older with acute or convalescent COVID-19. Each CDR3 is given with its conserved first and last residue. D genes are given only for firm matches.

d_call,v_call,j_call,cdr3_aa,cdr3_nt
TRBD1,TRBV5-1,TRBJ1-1,CASSFGGQGGPEAFF,TGCGCCAGCAGCTTCGGAGGACAGGGAGGGCCTGAAGCTTTCTTT
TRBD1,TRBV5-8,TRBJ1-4,CASSLAGTDNEKLFF,TGTGCCAGCAGCTTGGCCGGGACAGATAATGAAAAACTGTTTTTT
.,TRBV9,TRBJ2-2,CASSVEGGLNTGELFF,TGTGCCAGCAGCGTAGAGGGAGGACTAAACACCGGGGAGCTGTTTTTT
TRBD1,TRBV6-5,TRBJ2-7,CASSQDRVPTSEQYF,TGTGCCAGCAGCCAAGACAGGGTACCTACGTCCGAGCAGTACTTC
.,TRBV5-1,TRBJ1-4,CASSLAAGSTNEKLFF,TGCGCCAGCAGCTTGGCCGCGGGCTCAACTAATGAAAAACTGTTTTTT
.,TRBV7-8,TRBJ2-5,CASSPRELQNWETQYF,TGTGCCAGCAGCCCCCGGGAGCTCCAGAACTGGGAGACCCAGTACTTC
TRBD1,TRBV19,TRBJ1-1,CASTHRGTVNTEAFF,TGTGCCAGTACCCACCGAGGGACAGTCAACACTGAAGCTTTCTTT
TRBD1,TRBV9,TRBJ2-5,CASSGGTGYQGETQYF,TGTGCCAGCAGCGGGGGGACAGGCTACCAGGGGGAGACCCAGTACTTC
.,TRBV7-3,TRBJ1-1,CASSLIRGSEAFF,TGTGCCAGCAGCTTAATTCGTGGGAGTGAAGCTTTCTTT
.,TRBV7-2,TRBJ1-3,CASSPFTGSGNTIYF,TGTGCCAGCAGCCCCTTCACCGGCTCTGGAAACACCATATATTTT